This note documents a single T cell receptor (beta chain) sequence. The antigen remains unidentified. These data belong to a study of cytomegalovirus exposure and HLA in healthy donors. Study-level findings and limits: In most subjects, TCR beta sequences reportedly gave accurate predictions of HLA-A and HLA-B alleles.

Primers for the PCR totalled 60 Vbeta and 13 Jbeta. Clones were read by immunoSEQ multiplex PCR, and TCRdb kept only the in-frame ones, dropping some. The sample lists over 65,000 clones, around 79% seen once, with about 15% in the top ten. Sequenced: PBMCs. This sequence originates from a woman aged 40 to 50 in good health and CMV-seropositive.

CDR3 sequence (DNA): TGTGCCAGCAAGGTGACAGGGCGGGAGAACACTGAAGCTTTCTTT. Its translation: CASKVTGRENTEAFF. This chain connects TRBV7-2 to TRBJ1-1; TRBD1 matches at 7 bases. Germline CDR1 and CDR2: SGHTA and FQGNSA. J was trimmed by 1 base and V by 7 bases; bases with no gene match: 9. The CDR3 spans 15 residues.